Below are 8 T cell receptor beta chains sequenced from a single sample in a study of circulating CD8 cells and anti-PD-1 response in melanoma. The QIAseq Immune Repertoire TCR panel built the libraries from around 15 ng of total RNA. TCRdb fed the reads into MiXCR, producing one record per CDR3 protein. Altogether 600 to 850 distinct CDR3 sequences are present, about 7.9% being singletons, with the ten largest covering about 16%. From live CD3+CD8+TCRalphabeta+ cells, four PD-1 and/or TIGIT subsets were sorted. The sequencing here drew on CD8+ T cells from PBMCs, taken at baseline or after one month of anti-PD-1 therapy (not recorded which). All receptors come from a human donor with melanoma.

This clonotype rates as large. The V and J genes are TRBV24-1 and TRBJ2-1, with TRBD1 matching 8 bases. The CDR3 covers 16 residues. Germline CDR1 and CDR2: KGHDR and SFDVKD. Unmatched junction bases numbered 8, after V lost 2 bases and J lost 6 bases. CDR3 residues: CATSDSGTGEINEQFF. CDR3 DNA sequence: TGTGCCACCAGTGATTCCGGGACAGGAGAAATCAATGAGCAGTTCTTC.

In its sample, this clonotype ranks as large. The V gene is TRBV7-9, the J gene TRBJ1-4; TRBD1 matches 8 bases. CDR3 size: 14 residues. J lost 6 bases, V lost 1 base, and 1 base had no gene match. From germline, CDR1 is SEHNR and CDR2 FQNEAQ (reference sequence). The CDR3 reads CASSLEDRDEKLFF. In nucleotides, the CDR3 is TGTGCCAGCAGCTTAGAGGACAGGGATGAAAAACTGTTTTTT.

By share, this clonotype counts as medium-sized (0.01 to 0.1%). The V and J genes are TRBV4-1 and TRBJ2-1, with 11 bases aligning to TRBD2. V gave up 0 bases and J gave up 5 bases; unmatched junction bases: 6. Germline loops: CDR1 MGHRA, CDR2 YSYEKL. The length of the CDR3 is 17 residues. Here the CDR3 DNA reads TGCGCCAGCAGCCAAGATTGGGCTAGCGGGGGGAACAATGAGCAGTTCTTC. It is translated as CASSQDWASGGNNEQFF.

By frequency in the sample, this clonotype is large. The chain combines TRBV24-1 with TRBJ2-2, with no clear D. Germline V gene lookup returns CDR1 KGHDR and CDR2 SFDVKD. V lost 4 bases and J 6 bases, leaving 11 bases between the germline ends. The CDR3 runs 14 residues. CDR3 residues: CATSDPFNPGELFF. The CDR3 region has the DNA TGTGCCACCAGTGACCCGTTTAACCCCGGGGAGCTGTTTTTT.

By sample share, this clonotype is large. The chain recombines TRBV27 with TRBJ2-1; D gene uncertain. CDR3 length: 13 residues. The germline V gene encodes CDR1 MNHEY and CDR2 SMNVEV (reference sequence). Trimming shortened V by 6 bases and J by 11 bases, and 17 bases separated the two germline ends. The CDR3 here is CASSPYATEKQFF. Here the CDR3 DNA reads TGTGCCAGCAGCCCCTACGCTACGGAAAAGCAGTTCTTC.

In this sample, this clonotype turned up a few times. The chain is built from TRBV7-2 and TRBJ2-7; no firm D call. There are 14 residues in the CDR3. In germline, CDR1 is SGHTA, CDR2 FQGNSA. V gave up 8 bases and J gave up 3 bases, with 17 bases separating them. This chain's CDR3 is CASPFLTVLYEQYF. DNA for the CDR3: TGTGCCAGCCCCTTTCTAACGGTTCTCTACGAGCAGTACTTC.

In its sample, this clonotype ranks as medium-sized (0.01 to 0.1%). The rearrangement links TRBV28 to TRBJ2-2; D not resolved. The CDR3 totals 12 residues. V was clipped by 6 bases and J by 8 bases, with 10 bases between them. CDR1 is MDHEN and CDR2 is SYDVKM in the germline V gene. The CDR3 nucleotides are TGTGCCAGCAGCCAGAGACGGGGGGAGCTGTTTTTT. It encodes CASSQRRGELFF. Together with reference TRBV28 and TRBJ2-2, the CDR3 gives the full variable domain: DVKVTQSSRYLVKRTGEKVFLECVQDMDHENMFWYRQDPGLGLRLIYFSYDVKMKEKGDIPEGYSVSREKKERFSLILESASTNQTSMYLCASSQRRGELFFGEGSRLTVL.

This clonotype is termed medium-sized. J is TRBJ1-1 and V is TRBV27, with 7 bases lining up with TRBD1. The V gene's germline CDR1 is MNHEY and CDR2 SMNVEV (reference sequence). The CDR3 is made up of 14 amino acids. V dropped 3 bases and J dropped 6; count of bases not matched to a gene: 7. The DNA for the CDR3 is TGTGCCAGCAGTTTTGAGGGGGCGCGGGCTGAAGCTTTCTTT. This encodes CASSFEGARAEAFF.